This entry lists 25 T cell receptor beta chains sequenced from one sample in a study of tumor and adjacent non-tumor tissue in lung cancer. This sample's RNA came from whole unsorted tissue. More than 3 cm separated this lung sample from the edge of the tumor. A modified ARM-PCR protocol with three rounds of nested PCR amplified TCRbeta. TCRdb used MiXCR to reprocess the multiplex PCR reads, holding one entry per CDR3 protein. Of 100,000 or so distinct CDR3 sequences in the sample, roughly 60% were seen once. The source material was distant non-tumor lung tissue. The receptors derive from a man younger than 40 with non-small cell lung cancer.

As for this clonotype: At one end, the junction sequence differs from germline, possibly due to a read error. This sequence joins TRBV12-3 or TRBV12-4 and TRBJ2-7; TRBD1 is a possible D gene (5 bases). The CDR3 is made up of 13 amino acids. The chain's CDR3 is CVSTFSGAYEQNF. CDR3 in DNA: TGTGTCAGCACCTTTTCTGGGGCCTACGAGCAGAACTTC.

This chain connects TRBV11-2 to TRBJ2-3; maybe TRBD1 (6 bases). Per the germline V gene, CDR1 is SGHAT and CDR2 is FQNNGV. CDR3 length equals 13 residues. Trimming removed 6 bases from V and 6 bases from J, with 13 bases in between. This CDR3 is CASSNGGGDTQYF. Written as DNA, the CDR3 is TGTGCCAGCAGTAACGGTGGGGGCGATACGCAGTATTTT.

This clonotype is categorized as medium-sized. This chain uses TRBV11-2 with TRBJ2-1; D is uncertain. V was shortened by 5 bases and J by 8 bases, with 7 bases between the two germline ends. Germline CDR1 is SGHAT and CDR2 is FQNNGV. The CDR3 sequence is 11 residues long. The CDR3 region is CASSPLDEQFF. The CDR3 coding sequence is TGTGCCAGCAGCCCTTTGGATGAGCAGTTCTTC.

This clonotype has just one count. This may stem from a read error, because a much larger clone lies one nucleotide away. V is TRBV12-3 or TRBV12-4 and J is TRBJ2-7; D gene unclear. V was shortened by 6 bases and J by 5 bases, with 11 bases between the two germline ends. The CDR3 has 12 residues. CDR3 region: CASSGSAHEQYF. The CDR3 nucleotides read TGTGCCAGCAGCGGATCGGCCCACGAGCAGTACTTC.

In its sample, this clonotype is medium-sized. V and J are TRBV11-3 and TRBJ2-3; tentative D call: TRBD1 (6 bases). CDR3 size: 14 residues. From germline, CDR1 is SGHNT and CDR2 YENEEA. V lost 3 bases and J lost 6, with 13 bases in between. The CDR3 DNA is TGTGCCAGCAGCTTGACAGGAGGCAGGGATACGCAGTATTTT. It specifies CASSLTGGRDTQYF.

The CDR3 reads CAWSWYLYNYGYTF. Written as DNA, the CDR3 is TGTGCCTGGAGTTGGTACCTGTATAACTATGGCTACACCTTC. The chain couples TRBV30 to TRBJ1-2, with unresolved D. The V end lost 2 bases, the J end lost 1 base, and 11 bases lay between the germline ends. This CDR3 comprises 14 residues. Germline loops: CDR1 GTSNPN, CDR2 SVGIG (reference sequence). Filled out from reference TRBV30 and TRBJ1-2, the complete variable domain reads SQTIHQWPATLVQPVGSPLSLECTVEGTSNPNLYWYRQAAGRGLQLLFYSVGIGQISSEVPQNLSASRPQDRQFILSSKKLLLSDSGFYLCAWSWYLYNYGYTFGSGTRLTVV.

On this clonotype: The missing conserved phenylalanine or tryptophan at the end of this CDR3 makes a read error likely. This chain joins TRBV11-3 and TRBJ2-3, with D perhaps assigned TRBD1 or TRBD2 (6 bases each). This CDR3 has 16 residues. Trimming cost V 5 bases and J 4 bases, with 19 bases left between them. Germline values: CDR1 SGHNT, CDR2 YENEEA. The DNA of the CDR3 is TGTGCCAGCAGCAGGGGGGCTAGCTGGCGGTCAGATACGCAGTATTCT. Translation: CASSRGASWRSDTQYS.

CDR3 sequence: CASSLAGGSISGVLWGEETQYF. In DNA form, the CDR3 reads TGTGCCAGCAGCTTAGCAGGGGGATCGATTAGCGGAGTGTTGTGGGGAGAGGAGACCCAGTACTTC. The V and J genes are TRBV11-2 and TRBJ2-5; tentatively, D is TRBD1 (7 bases). V lost 1 base to trimming and J lost 5 bases, with 35 bases between them. The CDR3 consists of 22 residues. Germline V gives CDR1 SGHAT, CDR2 FQNNGV.

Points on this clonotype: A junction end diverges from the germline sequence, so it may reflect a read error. CDR3 sequence: CANCPRRAGSYKEQFF. In DNA form, the CDR3 reads TGTGCCAACTGCCCCCGGAGGGCGGGCTCCTACAAAGAGCAGTTCTTC. This sequence joins TRBV11-2 and TRBJ2-1, with a tentative D call TRBD2 (6 bases). This CDR3 comprises 16 residues. Per germline, CDR1 SGHAT and CDR2 FQNNGV. Full variable domain (outside the CDR3, taken from reference TRBV11-2 and TRBJ2-1): EAGVAQSPRYKIIEKRQSVAFWCNPISGHATLYWYQQILGQGPKLLIQFQNNGVVDDSQLPKDRFSAERLKGVDSTLKIQPAKLEDSAVYLCANCPRRAGSYKEQFFGPGTRLTVL.

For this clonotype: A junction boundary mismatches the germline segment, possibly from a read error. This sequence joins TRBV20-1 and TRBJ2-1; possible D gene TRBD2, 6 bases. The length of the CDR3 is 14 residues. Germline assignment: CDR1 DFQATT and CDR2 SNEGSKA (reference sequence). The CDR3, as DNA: TGCAGTGCTAGAGCCGCGGGAAACTACAATGAGAAGTTCTTC. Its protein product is CSARAAGNYNEKFF.

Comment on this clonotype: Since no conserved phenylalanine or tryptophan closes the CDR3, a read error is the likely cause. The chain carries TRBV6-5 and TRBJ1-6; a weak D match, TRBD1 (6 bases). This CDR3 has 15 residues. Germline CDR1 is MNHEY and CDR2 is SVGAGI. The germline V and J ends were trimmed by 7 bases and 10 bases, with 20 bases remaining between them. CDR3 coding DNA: TGTGCCAGCATCCCCGTTGGGGGCCCGCGATCACCCCTCCACCTT. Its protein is CASIPVGGPRSPLHL.

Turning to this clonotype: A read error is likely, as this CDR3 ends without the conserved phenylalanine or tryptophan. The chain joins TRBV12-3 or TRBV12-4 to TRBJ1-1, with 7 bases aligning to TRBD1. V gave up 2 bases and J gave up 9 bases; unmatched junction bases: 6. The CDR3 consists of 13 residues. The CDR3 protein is CASSLPDRAQAFL. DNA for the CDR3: TGTGCCAGCAGTTTACCCGACAGGGCGCAAGCTTTCCTT.

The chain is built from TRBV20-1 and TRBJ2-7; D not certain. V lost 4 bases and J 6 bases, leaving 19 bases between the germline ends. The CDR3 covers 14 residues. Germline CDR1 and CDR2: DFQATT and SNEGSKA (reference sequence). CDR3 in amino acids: CSAIDTRSGFEQYF. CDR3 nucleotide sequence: TGCAGTGCTATAGATACCCGGTCAGGATTCGAGCAGTACTTC.

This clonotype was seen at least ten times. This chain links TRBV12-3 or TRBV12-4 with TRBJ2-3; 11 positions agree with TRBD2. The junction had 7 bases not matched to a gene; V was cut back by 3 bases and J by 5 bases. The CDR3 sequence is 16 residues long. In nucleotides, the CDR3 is TGTGCCAGCAGTTTGGTAGCGGGGGGGTATATAGATACGCAGTATTTT. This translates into CASSLVAGGYIDTQYF.

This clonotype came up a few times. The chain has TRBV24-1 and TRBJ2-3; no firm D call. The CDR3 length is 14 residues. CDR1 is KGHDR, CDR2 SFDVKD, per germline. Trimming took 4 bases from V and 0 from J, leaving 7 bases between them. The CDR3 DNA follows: TGTGCCACCAGTGACCGGTCTAGCACAGATACGCAGTATTTT. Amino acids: CATSDRSSTDTQYF.

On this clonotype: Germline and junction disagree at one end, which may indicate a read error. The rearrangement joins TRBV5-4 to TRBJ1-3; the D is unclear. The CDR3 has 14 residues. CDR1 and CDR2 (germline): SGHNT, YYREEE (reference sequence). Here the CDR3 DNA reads TGTGTCAGCAGCCAAGGGCCATCTAGAAACACCATATATTTT. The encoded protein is CVSSQGPSRNTIYF.

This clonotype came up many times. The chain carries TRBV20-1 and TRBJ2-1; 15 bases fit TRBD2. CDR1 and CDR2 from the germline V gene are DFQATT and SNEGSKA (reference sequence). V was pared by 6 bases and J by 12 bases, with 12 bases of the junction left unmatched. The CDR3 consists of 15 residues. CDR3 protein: CSARKGLAGGLGQFF. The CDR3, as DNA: TGCAGTGCGAGGAAGGGACTAGCGGGGGGTCTGGGGCAGTTCTTC.

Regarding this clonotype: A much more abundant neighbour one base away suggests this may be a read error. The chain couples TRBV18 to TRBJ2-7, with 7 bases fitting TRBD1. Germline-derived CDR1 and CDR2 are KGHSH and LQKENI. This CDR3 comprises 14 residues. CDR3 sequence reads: CASSPPGTAYERYF. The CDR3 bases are TGTGCCAGCTCGCCCCCCGGGACAGCCTACGAGCGGTACTTC.

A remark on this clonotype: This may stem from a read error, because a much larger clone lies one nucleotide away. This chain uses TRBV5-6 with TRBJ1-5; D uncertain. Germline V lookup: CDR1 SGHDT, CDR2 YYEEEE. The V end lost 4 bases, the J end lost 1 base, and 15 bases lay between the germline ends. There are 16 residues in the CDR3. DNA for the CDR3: TGTGCCAGCAGCGAAGGGATAGGTGGAAGCAATCAGCCCCAGCATTTT. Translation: CASSEGIGGSNQPQHF.

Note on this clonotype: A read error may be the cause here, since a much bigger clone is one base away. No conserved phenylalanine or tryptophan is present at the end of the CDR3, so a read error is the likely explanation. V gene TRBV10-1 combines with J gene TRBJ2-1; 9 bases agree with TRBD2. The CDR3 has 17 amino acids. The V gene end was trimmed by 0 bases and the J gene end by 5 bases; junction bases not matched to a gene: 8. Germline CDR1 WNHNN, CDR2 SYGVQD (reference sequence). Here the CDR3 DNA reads TGCGCCAGCAGTGAGTCTGGCGGGAGGGCCCAAGACAATGAGCAGTTCCTC. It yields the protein CASSESGGRAQDNEQFL.

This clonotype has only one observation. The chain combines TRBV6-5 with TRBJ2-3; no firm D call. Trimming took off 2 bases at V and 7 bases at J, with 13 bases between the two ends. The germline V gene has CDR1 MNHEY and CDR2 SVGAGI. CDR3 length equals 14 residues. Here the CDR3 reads CASSYASRAHTQYF. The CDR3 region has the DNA TGTGCCAGCAGTTACGCGAGTAGGGCACATACGCAGTATTTT.

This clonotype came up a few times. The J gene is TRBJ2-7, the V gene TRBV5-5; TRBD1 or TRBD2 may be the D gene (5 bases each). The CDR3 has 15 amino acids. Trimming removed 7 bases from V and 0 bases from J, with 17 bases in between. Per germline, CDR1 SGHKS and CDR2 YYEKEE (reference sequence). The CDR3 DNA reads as TGTGCCAGCGGCTGGAGTGGGGGTAGCTCCTACGAGCAGTACTTC. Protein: CASGWSGGSSYEQYF.

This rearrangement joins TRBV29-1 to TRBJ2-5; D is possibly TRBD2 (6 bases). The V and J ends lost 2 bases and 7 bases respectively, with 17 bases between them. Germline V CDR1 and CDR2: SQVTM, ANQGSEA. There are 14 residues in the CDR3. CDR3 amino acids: CSVEYLGAGGTQYF. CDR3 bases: TGCAGCGTTGAATACTTAGGGGCCGGGGGGACCCAGTACTTC. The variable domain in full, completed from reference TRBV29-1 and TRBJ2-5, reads SAVISQKPSRDICQRGTSLTIQCQVDSQVTMMFWYRQQPGQSLTLIATANQGSEATYESGFVIDKFPISRPNLTFSTLTVSNMSPEDSSIYLCSVEYLGAGGTQYFGPGTRLLVL.

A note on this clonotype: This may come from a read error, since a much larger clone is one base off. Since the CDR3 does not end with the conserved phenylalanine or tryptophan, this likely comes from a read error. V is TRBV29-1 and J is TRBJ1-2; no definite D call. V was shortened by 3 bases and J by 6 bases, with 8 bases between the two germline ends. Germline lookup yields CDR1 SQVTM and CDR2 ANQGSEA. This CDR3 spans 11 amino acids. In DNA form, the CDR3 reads TGCAGCGTTGAGATCGCTGATGGCTACACCATC. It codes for CSVEIADGYTI.

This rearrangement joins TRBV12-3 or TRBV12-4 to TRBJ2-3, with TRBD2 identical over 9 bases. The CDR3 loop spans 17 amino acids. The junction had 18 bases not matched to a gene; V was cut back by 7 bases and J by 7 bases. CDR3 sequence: CASNIGTGGGASNTQYF. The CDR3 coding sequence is TGTGCCAGCAATATCGGGACTGGCGGGGGGGCATCAAATACGCAGTATTTT.